This is a list of T cell receptor beta chains from one sample in a study of blood T cell repertoires in COVID-19. Libraries were prepared by immunoSEQ multiplex PCR; TCRdb keeps only in-frame clonotypes and omits some of them. The table shows 150,000 to 200,000 clones, with 70% to 80% occurring only once. Sequences were obtained from peripheral blood. The receptors were sampled from a man aged 50 to 59 who had recovered from COVID-19. Both conserved end residues are trimmed from each CDR3.

TRBJ1-6 | TRBV12-1 | ASSFVGTDNSPLH
TRBJ2-1 | TRBV9 | ASSVSAGGSQRGEQF
TRBJ1-1 | TRBV4-1 | ASSQDRQGYTEAF
TRBJ2-7 | TRBV5-4 | ASSFGPSGSYEQY
TRBJ2-7 | TRBV23-1 | ASIIRERLTYEQY
TRBJ2-3 | TRBV7-2 | ASSLLSGTDTQY
TRBJ2-1 | TRBV28 | ASSFFGTSGNYNEQF
TRBJ2-7 | TRBV6-4 | ASRQSYEQY
TRBJ2-1 | TRBV20-1 | SASYRGPYNEQF
TRBJ2-7 | TRBV24-1 | ATSDPTSGRAYEQY
TRBJ1-3 | TRBV9 | ASSVSHPGRGGNTIY
TRBJ2-1 | TRBV4-2 | ASRPSGTVVYNEQF
TRBJ1-1 | TRBV6-2/TRBV6-3 | ASTPIARGTEAF
TRBJ2-5 | TRBV12-3/TRBV12-4 | ASARAGEETQY
TRBJ1-5 | TRBV6-2/TRBV6-3 | ASSYSRGDHSNQPQH
TRBJ2-7 | TRBV9 | ASSTGTGGYEQY
TRBJ1-5 | TRBV15 | ATSRGGGSNQPQH
TRBJ2-1 | TRBV11-2 | ASSLALGGGFSDEQF
TRBJ1-1 | TRBV28 | ASSYRTDTEAF
TRBJ2-1 | TRBV7-3 | ASSSGQGAYNEQF